Listed below are T cell receptor beta chains from one sample, sequenced in a study of blood T cell repertoires in COVID-19. Only in-frame clones appear in the TCRdb table, and some are missing; sequencing was by immunoSEQ multiplex PCR. The data hold 150,000 to 200,000 clones, with under 95% observed a single time. Sequencing was done on a sample of peripheral blood. All receptors derive from a man between 18 and 35 years old with acute or convalescent COVID-19. Both conserved end residues are part of each CDR3. D genes are given only for firm matches. The size entry is marked missing in some rows and otherwise reads once, few, many or a size class.

>TRBD1|TRBV6-5|TRBJ2-7|few|14
CASMRQGTVYEQYF
TGTGCCAGCATGCGACAGGGCACTGTCTACGAGCAGTACTTC
>.|TRBV19|TRBJ1-5|.|16
CASSVNRMGSNQPQHF
TGTGCCAGTAGTGTCAACAGGATGGGGAGCAATCAGCCCCAGCATTTT
>.|TRBV28|TRBJ1-4|.|14
CASKFPQMGEKLFF
TGTGCCAGCAAATTCCCCCAAATGGGCGAAAAACTGTTTTTT
>TRBD1|TRBV3-1/TRBV3-2|TRBJ1-2|.|16
CASSQTRGQILNGYTF
TGTGCCAGCAGCCAAACGAGGGGGCAGATACTGAATGGCTACACCTTC
>TRBD2|TRBV5-6|TRBJ2-7|.|16
CASSIQRTSSYYEQYF
TGTGCCAGCAGCATACAGCGGACTAGCTCCTACTACGAGCAGTACTTC
>.|TRBV28|TRBJ2-1|.|14
CASSPLTEGNEQFF
TGTGCCAGCAGTCCCCTGACGGAGGGAAATGAGCAGTTCTTC
>.|TRBV6-4|TRBJ1-1|.|14
CASRREQGRAEAFF
TGTGCCAGCAGGCGCGAGCAGGGGAGGGCTGAAGCTTTCTTT
>TRBD1|TRBV11-2|TRBJ2-1|.|14
CASSLDRGTVEQFF
TGTGCCAGCAGCTTAGACCGTGGGACAGTCGAGCAGTTCTTC
>.|TRBV27|TRBJ1-4|.|14
CASSSVTRNEKLFF
TGTGCCAGCAGTTCGGTTACGCGGAATGAAAAACTGTTTTTT
>.|TRBV5-8|TRBJ2-6|.|16
CASRIGQRSGANVLTF
TGTGCCAGCAGGATAGGACAGCGCTCTGGGGCCAACGTCCTGACTTTC
>TRBD1|TRBV29-1|TRBJ2-2|.|18
CSVEVRTGASINTGELFF
TGCAGCGTTGAAGTTCGGACAGGGGCATCTATCAACACCGGGGAGCTGTTTTTT
>.|TRBV2|TRBJ2-2|.|14
CASSDESGTGELFF
TGTGCCAGCAGTGACGAGTCAGGGACCGGGGAGCTGTTTTTT
>.|TRBV5-1|TRBJ1-4|.|15
CASSRLGGFNEKLFF
TGCGCCAGCAGCCGGTTGGGGGGGTTTAATGAAAAACTGTTTTTT
>.|TRBV15|TRBJ1-2|.|12
CATSRGQYGYTF
TGTGCCACCAGCAGAGGACAGTATGGCTACACCTTC
>TRBD2|TRBV24-1|TRBJ2-5|.|19
CATSDPRSKGWGGQETQYF
TGTGCCACCAGTGATCCTCGGAGTAAAGGGTGGGGGGGACAAGAGACCCAGTACTTC
>.|TRBV4-2|TRBJ1-3|.|16
CASSPTGTNSGNTIYF
TGTGCCAGCAGCCCCACTGGGACAAACTCTGGAAACACCATATATTTT